This T cell receptor (beta chain) was identified in a study of glioma-infiltrating T cells (dated by TCRdb to about 2016). Concerning the study at large: The study sequenced TCR alpha- and beta-chain repertoires from glioma tissue, from non-neoplastic brain tissue and from matched peripheral blood mononuclear cells. To measure how far tissue and blood T-cell populations diverged, each tissue-infiltrating repertoire was compared against the peripheral blood repertoire of the same patient. The paired cohort comprised three low-grade glioma patients, about eight primary glioblastoma patients and three non-glioma patients contributing non-neoplastic brain tissue.

There are many counts of this clonotype. The target of this receptor is not known. No base-level quality is on record; no much larger clone is a single base apart. The iRepertoire nested amplicon-rescue multiplex PCR (arm-PCR) platform was used to amplify TCR alpha and beta CDR3 regions from RNA. One-step reverse transcription and amplification used roughly 95-450 ng of tissue mRNA or PBMC total RNA as input. After bead purification, a secondary multiplex PCR added Illumina adapters, and libraries were gel-purified between 200 and 400 bp. Demultiplexing relied on internal 6-nucleotide barcodes carried by the libraries. Libraries were sequenced on an Illumina MiSeq with 2x220 or 2x250 nucleotide paired-end reads. The paper's processing steps were these. Paired reads were merged using FLASH 1.2.11 and were aligned to the GRCh37 human genome using BWA-MEM, after which TRA and TRB reads were extracted. For V and J assignment, an IMGT-derived reference of cassette sequences and CDR3 motifs that included pseudogenes was used. Reads were translated in three frames, and productive CDR3s were defined by a C…FGXG motif without stop codons. A clonotype was defined as a unique combination of a V-J cassette pair and a CDR3 amino acid sequence. Hamming distance filtering was applied to reads, with thresholds set by the sequence error rate of each sample in mapped regions. Starting from the raw public reads, TCRdb applied fastp trimming at Q25, assembled clones with MiXCR and retained in-frame beta chains. Each record represents a unique CDR3 protein, reported with the most common genes and DNA among its rows. The V and J calls were not made by the authors but by TCRdb's processing. The sample table lists approximately 190,000 distinct CDR3 sequences, over 30% of them with a count of one. 20% to 25% of the sample is taken by the ten largest.

Relative to germline, V is missing 5 bases and J is missing 3 bases, with 6 bases of the junction outside any gene match. The germline V gene specifies MNHNS as CDR1 and SASEGT as CDR2. The CDR3 spans 15 residues, from the cysteine through the phenylalanine. Only the CDR3 portion is preserved as DNA: 45 bases, with reading frame beginning at the first base. Paper-wide results and their limitations: Only a very small number of CDR3 sequences turned up in both tissue and blood, a result put down to high CDR3 diversity combined with limited sampling. Group comparisons were based on small numbers of patients: three non-neoplastic, three low-grade glioma and several glioblastoma patients. VJ-independent divergence between tissue and blood was lower than expected in non-neoplastic patients but higher than expected in all gliomas, particularly low-grade gliomas.

Sequences were obtained from glioma tissue, nonneoplastic brain tissue, or PBMCs (not recorded which). The TCR sequence derives from a human donor with low-grade glioma or glioblastoma, undergoing nonglioma brain surgery, or in good health (not recorded which). The sequence is built from TRBV6-1 and TRBJ2-7, with 11 middle bases fitting TRBD2. The DNA sequence is as follows: TGTGCCAGCAGTCGGGGACTAGCGGCCCTCTACGAGCAGTACTTC. The resulting protein is CASSRGLAALYEQYF.